These 7 T cell receptor beta chains came from one sample sequenced in a study of T cells in Graves' hyperthyroidism and ophthalmopathy. What was amplified from RNA transcripts were TCR beta CDR3 regions. During a first-round RT-PCR of the TCR CDR3, the HTBI primer set was used. TCRdb analysed the multiplex PCR reads with MiXCR anew, one entry per CDR3 protein. The sample consists of some 500,000 distinct CDR3 sequences, about an eighth of them appearing once. The specimen was blood. The source is a woman aged 18-30 years with Graves' hyperthyroidism.

This clonotype was seen only a few times. The chain is built from TRBV6-1 and TRBJ1-3; D is unresolved. V dropped 0 bases and J dropped 4 bases, with 13 bases sitting between them. This CDR3 contains 16 residues. Germline CDR1 and CDR2: MNHNS and SASEGT. The CDR3 DNA sequence: TGTGCCAGCAGTGAAGCTGGAGGCGGCACAGGAAACACCATATATTTT. The encoded protein is CASSEAGGGTGNTIYF.

This clonotype was detected only a few times. The chain joins TRBV19 to TRBJ1-3; TRBD1 aligns across 7 bases. This CDR3 spans 15 amino acids. Trimming cost V 7 bases and J 3 bases; bases outside gene matches: 9. From germline, CDR1 is LNHDA and CDR2 SQIVND (reference sequence). The CDR3 loop reads CASTMGDSIGNTIYF. CDR3 sequence (DNA): TGTGCCAGTACCATGGGGGACAGTATTGGAAACACCATATATTTT.

This clonotype was counted ten times or more. The rearrangement uses TRBV28 and TRBJ1-2; weak D call: TRBD1 (5 bases). Trimming stripped 8 bases from V and 6 bases from J, with 28 bases between. CDR3 length equals 17 residues. CDR1 and CDR2 (germline): MDHEN, SYDVKM. CDR3 DNA sequence: TGTGCCAGCCTCAGTACTCCGGGGGAGAAAAAGCCAAATGGCTACACCTTC. Translated: CASLSTPGEKKPNGYTF.

This clonotype occurred many times. The chain links TRBV5-1 to TRBJ2-1; TRBD2 agrees at 15 bases. Trimming removed 3 bases from V and 9 bases from J; junction bases left unmatched: 7. The CDR3 is made up of 16 amino acids. Germline V gene lookup returns CDR1 SGHRS and CDR2 YFSETQ. The chain's CDR3 is CASSWTSGRAGPEQFF. The CDR3 DNA reads as TGCGCCAGCAGCTGGACTAGCGGGAGGGCCGGTCCTGAGCAGTTCTTC.

This chain connects TRBV9 to TRBJ2-7, with 7 bases lining up with TRBD2. J gave up 2 bases and V 0 bases, and 5 bases lay outside the gene matches. The CDR3 sequence is 15 residues long. From germline, CDR1 is SGDLS and CDR2 YYNGEE. Here the CDR3 reads CASSVAASGTYEQYF. For the CDR3, the DNA is TGTGCCAGCAGCGTAGCGGCTAGCGGAACCTACGAGCAGTACTTC. Full variable domain (outside the CDR3, taken from reference TRBV9 and TRBJ2-7): DSGVTQTPKHLITATGQRVTLRCSPRSGDLSVYWYQQSLDQGLQFLIQYYNGEERAKGNILERFSAQQFPDLHSELNLSSLELGDSALYFCASSVAASGTYEQYFGPGTRLTVT.

This clonotype was counted ten times or more. The chain uses TRBV5-1 and TRBJ2-1; D remains unclear. This CDR3 has 15 amino acids. Trimming left V 1 base short and J 6 bases short, with 14 bases between. Germline loops: CDR1 SGHRS, CDR2 YFSETQ. The CDR3 sequence is CASSLPGPTPNEQFF. In DNA, the CDR3 is TGCGCCAGCAGCTTGCCTGGGCCTACACCCAATGAGCAGTTCTTC.

In this sample, this clonotype turned up many times. This chain connects TRBV20-1 to TRBJ2-7, with 7 nucleotides matching TRBD1. The length of the CDR3 is 13 residues. V shed 5 bases and J 6 bases; nucleotides not matched to a gene: 10. CDR1 and CDR2 (germline): DFQATT, SNEGSKA (reference sequence). CDR3 loop: CSAPDRIPGEQYF. The CDR3 bases are TGCAGTGCTCCGGACAGGATCCCCGGCGAGCAGTACTTC.